The present entry profiles one T cell receptor (beta chain) with its context. Authors' processing steps: It was from reference gene primer amplification that nucleated cell counts were estimated. Clones were sequenced by immunoSEQ multiplex PCR, and TCRdb holds only the in-frame ones, with some missing. That table gives V, J and clone size, and the DNA gave D and trimming. The sample shows around 350,000 clones, about 88% of them seen only once. The data derive from a study of blood T cell repertoires in COVID-19. Across the whole study: T cells, B-cell-depleted T cells, or PBMCs provided the cDNA or gDNA that served as material.

CDR1 and CDR2 (germline): KGHSH, LQKENI. CDR3 length: 13 amino acids. V was cut by 6 bases and J by 6 bases, with 15 bases left in between. Material for sequencing was peripheral blood. This clonotype was obtained from a human donor in a cohort sampled during active COVID-19. The chain has TRBV18 and TRBJ2-7, with D maybe TRBD2 (6 bases). The CDR3 sequence is CASSDRRGTEQYF. The CDR3 DNA is TGTGCCAGCTCGGATCGACGGGGGACCGAGCAGTACTTC.